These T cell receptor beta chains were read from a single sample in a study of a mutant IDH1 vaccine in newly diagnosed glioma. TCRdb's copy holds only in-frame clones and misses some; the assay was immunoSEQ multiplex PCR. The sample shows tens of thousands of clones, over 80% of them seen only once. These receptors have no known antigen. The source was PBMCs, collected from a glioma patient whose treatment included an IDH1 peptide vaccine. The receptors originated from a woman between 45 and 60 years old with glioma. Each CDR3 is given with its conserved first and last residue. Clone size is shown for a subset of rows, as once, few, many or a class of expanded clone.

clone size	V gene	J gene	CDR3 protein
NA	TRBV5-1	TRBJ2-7	CASSWTSGGPYEQYF
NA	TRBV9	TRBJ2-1	CASSEGQGASEQFF
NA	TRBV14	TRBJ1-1	CASSQDRHRGGTEAFF
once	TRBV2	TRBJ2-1	CASRGGTSGGPGFF
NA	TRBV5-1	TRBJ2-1	CASFPSSGGGNEQFF
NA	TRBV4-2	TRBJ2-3	CASSLGSGRGGDTQYF
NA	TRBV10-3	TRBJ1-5	CAISEGQNSNQPQHF
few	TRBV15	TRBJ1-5	CATSRGRGYNQPQHF
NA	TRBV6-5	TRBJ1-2	CASRKDSLDYGYTF
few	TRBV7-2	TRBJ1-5	CASSPGHYSNQPQHF
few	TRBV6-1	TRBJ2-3	CATRGRGRGTDTQYF
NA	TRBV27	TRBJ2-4	CASSSGDHKNIQYF
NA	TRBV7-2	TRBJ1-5	CASSYTRGIGQPQHF